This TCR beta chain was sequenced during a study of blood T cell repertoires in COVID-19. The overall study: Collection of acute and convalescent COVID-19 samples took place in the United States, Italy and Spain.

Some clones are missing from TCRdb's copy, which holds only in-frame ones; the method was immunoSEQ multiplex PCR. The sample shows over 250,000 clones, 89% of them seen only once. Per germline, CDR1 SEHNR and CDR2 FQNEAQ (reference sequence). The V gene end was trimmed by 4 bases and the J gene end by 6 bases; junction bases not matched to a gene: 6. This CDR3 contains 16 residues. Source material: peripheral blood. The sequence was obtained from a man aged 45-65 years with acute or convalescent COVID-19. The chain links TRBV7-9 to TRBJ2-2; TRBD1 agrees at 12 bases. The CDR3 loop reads CASSWTGTGGPGELFF. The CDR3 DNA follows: TGTGCCAGCAGCTGGACCGGGACAGGGGGCCCCGGGGAGCTGTTTTTT.